This T cell receptor (beta chain) was identified during a study of cytomegalovirus exposure and HLA in healthy donors. For the study at large: Some 180 million T cells yielded 110 million or so unique TCR beta sequences in earlier analysis.

V was pared by 4 bases and J by 6 bases, with 7 bases of the junction left unmatched. CDR3 length: 15 amino acids. Germline V CDR1 and CDR2: SGHRS, YFSETQ. Study-level results: Association with HLA alleles at 0.05 false discovery rate was found for approximately 18,000 TCR beta sequences in a later analysis.

Nominally healthy donors provided the samples, though records likely missed some immune exposures. Amplification used 60 Vbeta primers and 13 Jbeta primers. The data were produced by immunoSEQ multiplex PCR, yet TCRdb's version contains in-frame clones alone and is incomplete. This sample yields around 200,000 clones, of which less than 80% are seen a single time; about 4.4% belongs to the top ten. Of note for this clone: What it binds is unknown.

The origin of this receptor is a woman younger than 45 in good health and CMV-seropositive. J is TRBJ2-7 and V is TRBV5-1, with 13 positions matching TRBD2. The sample consisted of PBMCs. In DNA form, the CDR3 reads TGCGCCAGCAGCATCGGACTAGCGGGGGTTTCCGAGCAGTACTTC. Protein product: CASSIGLAGVSEQYF.